This T cell receptor (beta chain) was captured in a study of OX40 agonist ivuxolimab in advanced cancers. Looking at the study overall: While on treatment, patients had intravenous ivuxolimab at 0.01 to 10 mg/kg every 2 weeks.

Study-level results: Researchers did not establish what antigens the expanded peripheral T cells target.

As concerns this clone: Its antigen is currently unknown.

The repertoire was sequenced with immunoSEQ multiplex PCR; TCRdb's copy has only in-frame clones and lacks some. The sample holds around 53,000 clones; around 85% are singletons and the top ten take under 3.5%. CDR3 length: 16 amino acids. V trimming: 2 bases; J trimming: 7 bases; junction bases outside the gene matches: 8. CDR1 is SGHRS and CDR2 is YFSETQ in the germline V gene. The material sequenced was CD4+ or CD8+ T cells sorted from blood, taken in a trial of the OX40 agonist ivuxolimab. The receptor comes from an adult with an advanced solid tumor such as melanoma, head and neck, liver or kidney cancer. This chain uses TRBV5-1 with TRBJ2-1; 11 positions agree with TRBD2. The CDR3 spells CASSFLAGGPVNEQFF. CDR3 coding DNA: TGCGCCAGCAGCTTTTTAGCGGGAGGGCCTGTAAATGAGCAGTTCTTC. Drawing the rest from reference TRBV5-1 and TRBJ2-1, the complete variable domain is KAGVTQTPRYLIKTRGQQVTLSCSPISGHRSVSWYQQTPGQGLQFLFEYFSETQRNKGNFPGRFSGRQFSNSRSEMNVSTLELGDSALYLCASSFLAGGPVNEQFFGPGTRLTVL.